The entry below describes one TCR beta chain. The data were produced by immunoSEQ multiplex PCR, yet TCRdb's version contains in-frame clones alone and is incomplete. The table has 200,000 or so clones, roughly 88% seen once. The data were obtained in a study of blood T cell repertoires in COVID-19. Overall study context: Acute and convalescent COVID-19 samples came from the United States, Italy and Spain.

Germline values: CDR1 SQVTM, CDR2 ANQGSEA. Trimming removed 2 bases from V and 7 bases from J, with 8 bases in between. This CDR3 has 11 residues. The receptor comes from a man aged 50-60 years with COVID-19, enrolled during active disease. This chain links TRBV29-1 with TRBJ1-2; D gene ambiguous. Source material: peripheral blood. Here the CDR3 reads CSVESGSGYTF. DNA of the CDR3: TGCAGCGTTGAATCGGGGTCTGGCTACACCTTC.